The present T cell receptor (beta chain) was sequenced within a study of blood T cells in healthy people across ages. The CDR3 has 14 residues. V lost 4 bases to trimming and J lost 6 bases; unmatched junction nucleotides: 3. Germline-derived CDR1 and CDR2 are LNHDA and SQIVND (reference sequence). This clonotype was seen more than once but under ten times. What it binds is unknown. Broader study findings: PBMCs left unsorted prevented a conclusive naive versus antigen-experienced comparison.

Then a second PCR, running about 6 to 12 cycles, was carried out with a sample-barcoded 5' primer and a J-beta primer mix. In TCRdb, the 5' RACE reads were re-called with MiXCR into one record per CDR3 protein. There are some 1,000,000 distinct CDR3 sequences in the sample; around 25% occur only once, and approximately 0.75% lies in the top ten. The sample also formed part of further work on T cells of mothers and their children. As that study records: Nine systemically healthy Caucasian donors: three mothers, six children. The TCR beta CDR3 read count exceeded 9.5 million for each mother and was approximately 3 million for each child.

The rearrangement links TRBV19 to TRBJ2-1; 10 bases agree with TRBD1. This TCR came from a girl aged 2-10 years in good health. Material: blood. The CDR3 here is CASSRGTGVNEQFF. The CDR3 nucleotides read TGTGCCAGTAGTAGGGGGACAGGGGTCAATGAGCAGTTCTTC. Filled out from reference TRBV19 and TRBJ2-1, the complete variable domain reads DGGITQSPKYLFRKEGQNVTLSCEQNLNHDAMYWYRQDPGQGLRLIYYSQIVNDFQKGDIAEGYSVSREKKESFPLTVTSAQKNPTAFYLCASSRGTGVNEQFFGPGTRLTVL.